A selection of T cell receptor beta chains follows, all from one sample in a study of T cell responses to AZD1222 COVID-19 vaccine. Repertoires were generated with immunoSEQ multiplex PCR, while TCRdb's copy carries only in-frame clones and drops some. The table lists fewer than 180,000 clones, around 95% of them singletons, with about 1.3% in the top ten. This specimen consisted of peripheral blood, obtained on day 0 of AZD1222 vaccination. These receptors were collected from an adult in good health. CDR3s include the opening cysteine and the closing phenylalanine or tryptophan. The D gene is left open where the match is weak. Rows give clone size only sometimes, using once, few, many, or a class for an expanded clone.

D gene	J gene	V gene	clone size	CDR3 length	CDR3 DNA	CDR3 protein
-	TRBJ1-6	TRBV28	once	11	TGTGCCAGCAGTTTTGATTCACCCCTCCACTTT	CASSFDSPLHF
TRBD1	TRBJ1-1	TRBV6-5	-	15	TGTGCCAGCAGTTTTCCGGGACAGGGAACTACTGAAGCTTTCTTT	CASSFPGQGTTEAFF
TRBD2	TRBJ2-5	TRBV13	-	16	TGTGCCAGCAGCTTGCGGACTAGCGGGGGGCCGGAGGCCCAGTACTTC	CASSLRTSGGPEAQYF
TRBD1	TRBJ2-1	TRBV4-2	-	14	TGTGCCAGCAGCCACCCGACAGGGTATGATGAGCAGTTCTTC	CASSHPTGYDEQFF
-	TRBJ1-5	TRBV7-9	-	13	TGTGCCAGCAGCTTTTCTGGGAATCAGCCCCAGCATTTT	CASSFSGNQPQHF
-	TRBJ1-6	TRBV2	-	14	TGTGCCTCTAGACAGAGCTCCTATAATTCACCCCTCCACTTT	CASRQSSYNSPLHF
-	TRBJ2-1	TRBV18	-	15	TGTGCCAGCTCACCGACCAGGAGCTCCTACAATGAGCAGTTCTTC	CASSPTRSSYNEQFF
TRBD1	TRBJ1-4	TRBV5-8	-	16	TGTGCCAGCAGCTTGGGACAGGGCCCGAGTAATGAAAAACTGTTTTTT	CASSLGQGPSNEKLFF
TRBD1	TRBJ1-5	TRBV7-9	few	15	TGTGCCAGCAGCTTCGGGACAGCAACTAATCAGCCCCAGCATTTT	CASSFGTATNQPQHF
-	TRBJ2-5	TRBV12-3/TRBV12-4	once	13	TGTGCCAGCAGTTTAATTAGCGCGGAGACCCAGTACTTC	CASSLISAETQYF
-	TRBJ2-5	TRBV7-9	-	13	TGTGCCAGCAGCTTGGGCGGACAAGAGACCCAGTACTTC	CASSLGGQETQYF
-	TRBJ1-1	TRBV19	-	12	TGTGCCAGTCGGGGCATTAACACTGAAGCTTTCTTT	CASRGINTEAFF
TRBD1	TRBJ1-2	TRBV5-5	few	17	TGTGCCAGCAGCAACGGCCAGGGGGCTAATATCAACTATGGCTACACCTTC	CASSNGQGANINYGYTF
-	TRBJ2-1	TRBV3-1/TRBV3-2	-	13	TGTGCCAGCAGCCAAGAGGGGTGGTATGAGCAGTTCTTC	CASSQEGWYEQFF
-	TRBJ1-3	TRBV6-2/TRBV6-3	-	13	TGTGCCAGCAGTTACGGGGGTGGAAACACCATATATTTT	CASSYGGGNTIYF
TRBD1	TRBJ1-3	TRBV5-6	-	15	TGTGCCAGCAGCCCTTCGACAGGGGGCTGGAACACCATATATTTT	CASSPSTGGWNTIYF
TRBD1	TRBJ1-2	TRBV3-1/TRBV3-2	-	14	TGTGCCAGCAGCCCACGAGACAGGGACTATGGCTACACCTTC	CASSPRDRDYGYTF
-	TRBJ2-2	TRBV29-1	once	15	TGCAGCGTTTCTTTCGGCGGGTCCATCACCGGGGAGCTGTTTTTT	CSVSFGGSITGELFF
-	TRBJ2-3	TRBV18	once	15	TGTGCCAGCTCACCTGGAGGGGGGAACACAGATACGCAGTATTTT	CASSPGGGNTDTQYF
-	TRBJ1-4	TRBV3-1/TRBV3-2	-	14	TGTGCCAGCAGCCAAGCGGGGATGAATGAAAAACTGTTTTTT	CASSQAGMNEKLFF
-	TRBJ2-2	TRBV28	-	17	TGTGCCAGCAGCCCTAGGGTATGGAGCGCGGACACCGGGGAGCTGTTTTTT	CASSPRVWSADTGELFF
TRBD2	TRBJ2-3	TRBV6-1	-	17	TGTGCCAGCAGTGAGCTAGCGGGGGGGCCGAGCACAGATACGCAGTATTTT	CASSELAGGPSTDTQYF
-	TRBJ1-2	TRBV27	-	16	TGTGCCAGCAGTGGGGGAACAGGGAGAGGATTCTATGGCTACACCTTC	CASSGGTGRGFYGYTF
-	TRBJ1-5	TRBV7-2	-	14	TGTGCCAGCAGTCCAGGAGGGGGGGCTCAGCCCCAGCATTTT	CASSPGGGAQPQHF
-	TRBJ2-2	TRBV11-2	-	17	TGTGCCAGCAGCCCCGGGACTTGGGCCAGCACCACCGGGGAGCTGTTTTTT	CASSPGTWASTTGELFF
-	TRBJ1-6	TRBV2	-	16	TGTGCCAGCAGTGGACTCGCCCCCAGGGCGGGATCACCCCTCCACTTT	CASSGLAPRAGSPLHF
-	TRBJ1-1	TRBV6-6	once	11	TGTGCCAGCAGCCCTAACACTGAAGCTTTCTTT	CASSPNTEAFF
-	TRBJ1-4	TRBV5-4	-	16	TGTGCCAGCAGCTTGTACCGGGGGCCAACTAATGAAAAACTGTTTTTT	CASSLYRGPTNEKLFF
-	TRBJ1-6	TRBV11-2	-	17	TGTGCCAGCAGCTTAGATCCTCAGGGGTCCTATAATTCACCCCTCCACTTT	CASSLDPQGSYNSPLHF
-	TRBJ1-3	TRBV20-1	-	11	TGCAGCGCGACCCCTGGAAACACCATATATTTT	CSATPGNTIYF
-	TRBJ1-3	TRBV10-3	-	13	TGTGCCATCAGTGAGTCGAATGGAAACACCATATATTTT	CAISESNGNTIYF
-	TRBJ2-1	TRBV27	-	14	TGTGCCAGCAGCGTGGGGGGAGCCTACAATGAGCAGTTCTTC	CASSVGGAYNEQFF
TRBD1	TRBJ2-2	TRBV9	once	14	TGTGCCAGCAGCGTTAGACAGGGCACCGGGGAGCTGTTTTTT	CASSVRQGTGELFF
TRBD1	TRBJ2-5	TRBV28	-	12	TGTGCCAGCTGGGACAGGACAGAGACCCAGTACTTC	CASWDRTETQYF
-	TRBJ1-1	TRBV19	-	13	TGTGCCAGTAAGCAGAGGGAGAACACTGAAGCTTTCTTT	CASKQRENTEAFF
-	TRBJ1-1	TRBV4-1	-	15	TGCGCCAGCAGGGAATCCGCAGGTTCGAACACTGAAGCTTTCTTT	CASRESAGSNTEAFF
-	TRBJ1-1	TRBV2	-	15	TGTGCCAGCAGGGACCTATATACAGGTGGGCCTGAAGCTTTCTTT	CASRDLYTGGPEAFF
-	TRBJ1-5	TRBV19	-	12	TGTGCCACCCTCTCAGGGAATCAGCCCCAGCATTTT	CATLSGNQPQHF
-	TRBJ2-3	TRBV6-6	once	12	TGTGCCAGCAGTTACACAGCAGATACGCAGTATTTT	CASSYTADTQYF
-	TRBJ1-3	TRBV28	-	11	TGTGCCAGCAGCCTTGGAAACACCATATATTTT	CASSLGNTIYF
-	TRBJ2-3	TRBV29-1	once	10	TGCAGCGCCGGACATTATACGCAGTATTTT	CSAGHYTQYF
-	TRBJ2-1	TRBV28	-	15	TGTGCCAGCAGTTTAACATTCTTCTCCTACAATGAGCAGTTCTTC	CASSLTFFSYNEQFF
TRBD1	TRBJ2-5	TRBV2	-	14	TGTGCCAGCAATGGACAGGGCCTCGGAGAGACCCAGTACTTC	CASNGQGLGETQYF
-	TRBJ1-4	TRBV28	-	15	TGTGCCAGCAGTTTTGACAGGCGACTTTATGAAAAACTGTTTTTT	CASSFDRRLYEKLFF
-	TRBJ1-5	TRBV10-3	-	14	TGTGCCATCAGTGTAAACAGGGAGGGCCAGCCCCAGCATTTT	CAISVNREGQPQHF
-	TRBJ2-1	TRBV9	-	18	TGTGCCAGCAGCGTAGTTTTAATGGGGTCTAGCTTTGTGGATGAGCAGTTCTTC	CASSVVLMGSSFVDEQFF